In this sample, the clone carrying this TCR beta chain turned up many times. Its specificity is not known. Sequenced patients had shown CD8+CD57+ cell expansion by flow cytometry. The data were taken from a study of CD8+CD57+ T cells in acquired aplastic anemia. Study results and limitations: A set of approximately 30 CD8+ CDR3 sequences was shared between patients and controls, and these sequences appeared highly expressed in patients.

TCR beta VDJ and CDR3 profiles were obtained from a genomic DNA template. TCRdb recomputed calls from the reads with MiXCR, one row per CDR3 protein. The sample carries around 290,000 distinct CDR3 sequences, approximately 60% recorded once. The CDR3 has 14 amino acids. V lost 7 bases to trimming and J lost 4 bases; unmatched junction nucleotides: 10. Germline CDR1 reads SQVTM; CDR2 reads ANQGSEA. This clonotype originated in a human donor with aplastic anemia. Source material: sorted CD4+, CD8+, or CD8+CD57+ T cells (not recorded which) from PBMCs. The J gene is TRBJ2-5, the V gene TRBV29-1; TRBD2 agrees at 9 bases. CDR3 in DNA: TGCAGCGCCAGACTAGCGGAGGCCGGAGAGACCCAGTACTTC. Residues: CSARLAEAGETQYF.